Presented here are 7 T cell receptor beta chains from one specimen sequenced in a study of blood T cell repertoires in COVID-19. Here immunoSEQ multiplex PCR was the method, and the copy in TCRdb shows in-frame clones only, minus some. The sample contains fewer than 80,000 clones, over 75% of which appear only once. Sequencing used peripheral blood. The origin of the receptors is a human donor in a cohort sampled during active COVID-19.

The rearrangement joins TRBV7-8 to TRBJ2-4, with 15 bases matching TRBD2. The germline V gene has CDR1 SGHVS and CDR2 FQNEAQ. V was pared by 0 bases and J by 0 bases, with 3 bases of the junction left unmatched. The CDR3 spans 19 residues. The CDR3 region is CASSLALGLAGGAKNIQYF. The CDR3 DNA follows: TGTGCCAGCAGCTTAGCGTTGGGACTAGCGGGAGGAGCCAAAAACATTCAGTACTTC.

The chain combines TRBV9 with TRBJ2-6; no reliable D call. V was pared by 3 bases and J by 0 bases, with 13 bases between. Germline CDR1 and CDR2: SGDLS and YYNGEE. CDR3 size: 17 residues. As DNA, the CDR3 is TGTGCCAGCAGCGAGTCGCCTTTGAGCTCTGGGGCCAACGTCCTGACTTTC. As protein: CASSESPLSSGANVLTF.

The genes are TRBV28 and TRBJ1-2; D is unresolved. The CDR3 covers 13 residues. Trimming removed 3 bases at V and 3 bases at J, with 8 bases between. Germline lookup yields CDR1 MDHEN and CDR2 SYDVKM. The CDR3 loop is CASSLAMDYGYTF. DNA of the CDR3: TGTGCCAGCAGTTTGGCCATGGACTATGGCTACACCTTC.

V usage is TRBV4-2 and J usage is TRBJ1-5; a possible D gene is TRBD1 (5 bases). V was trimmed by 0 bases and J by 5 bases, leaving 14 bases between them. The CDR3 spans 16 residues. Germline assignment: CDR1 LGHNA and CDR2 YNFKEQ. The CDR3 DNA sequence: TGTGCCAGCAGCCAAGAAGGAGGGACGAATTATCAGCCCCAGCATTTT. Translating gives CASSQEGGTNYQPQHF.

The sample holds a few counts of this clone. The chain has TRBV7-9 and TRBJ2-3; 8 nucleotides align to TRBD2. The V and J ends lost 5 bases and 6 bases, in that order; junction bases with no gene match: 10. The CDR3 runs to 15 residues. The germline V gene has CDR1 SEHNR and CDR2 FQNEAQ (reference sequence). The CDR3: CASSPSTGGPDTQYF. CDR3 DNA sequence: TGTGCCAGCAGCCCCTCCACGGGAGGGCCGGATACGCAGTATTTT. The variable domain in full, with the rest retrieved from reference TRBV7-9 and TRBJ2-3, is DTGVSQNPRHKITKRGQNVTFRCDPISEHNRLYWYRQTLGQGPEFLTYFQNEAQLEKSRLLSDRFSAERPKGSFSTLEIQRTEQGDSAMYLCASSPSTGGPDTQYFGPGTRLTVL.

CDR3: CAIREGGQETQYF. The CDR3 DNA is TGTGCCATCAGGGAGGGCGGTCAAGAGACCCAGTACTTC. V usage is TRBV10-3 and J usage is TRBJ2-5; a possible D gene is TRBD2 (6 bases). Germline V gene lookup returns CDR1 ENHRY and CDR2 SYGVKD. V dropped 6 bases and J dropped 2 bases, with 10 bases sitting between them. The CDR3 loop spans 13 amino acids.

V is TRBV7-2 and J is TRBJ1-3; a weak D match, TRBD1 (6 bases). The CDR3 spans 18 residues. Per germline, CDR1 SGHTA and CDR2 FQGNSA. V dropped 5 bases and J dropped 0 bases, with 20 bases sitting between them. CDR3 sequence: CASSPSSIGQYSGNTIYF. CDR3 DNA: TGTGCCAGCAGCCCAAGTAGCATCGGACAGTACTCTGGAAACACCATATATTTT.